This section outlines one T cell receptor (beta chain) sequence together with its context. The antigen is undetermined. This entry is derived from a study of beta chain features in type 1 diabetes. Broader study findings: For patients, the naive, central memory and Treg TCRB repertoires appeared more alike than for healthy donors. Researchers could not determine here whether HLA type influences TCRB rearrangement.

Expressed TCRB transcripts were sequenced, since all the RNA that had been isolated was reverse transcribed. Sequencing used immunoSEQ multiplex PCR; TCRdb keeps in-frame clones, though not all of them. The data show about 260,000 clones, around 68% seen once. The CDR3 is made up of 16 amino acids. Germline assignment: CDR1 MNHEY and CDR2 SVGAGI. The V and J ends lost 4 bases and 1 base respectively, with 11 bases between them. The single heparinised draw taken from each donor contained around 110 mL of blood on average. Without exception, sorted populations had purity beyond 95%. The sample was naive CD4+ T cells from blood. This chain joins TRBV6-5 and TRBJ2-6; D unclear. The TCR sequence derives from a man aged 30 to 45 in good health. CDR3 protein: CASSFLPGSGANVLTF. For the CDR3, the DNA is TGTGCCAGCAGTTTCCTCCCCGGTTCTGGGGCCAACGTCCTGACTTTC.